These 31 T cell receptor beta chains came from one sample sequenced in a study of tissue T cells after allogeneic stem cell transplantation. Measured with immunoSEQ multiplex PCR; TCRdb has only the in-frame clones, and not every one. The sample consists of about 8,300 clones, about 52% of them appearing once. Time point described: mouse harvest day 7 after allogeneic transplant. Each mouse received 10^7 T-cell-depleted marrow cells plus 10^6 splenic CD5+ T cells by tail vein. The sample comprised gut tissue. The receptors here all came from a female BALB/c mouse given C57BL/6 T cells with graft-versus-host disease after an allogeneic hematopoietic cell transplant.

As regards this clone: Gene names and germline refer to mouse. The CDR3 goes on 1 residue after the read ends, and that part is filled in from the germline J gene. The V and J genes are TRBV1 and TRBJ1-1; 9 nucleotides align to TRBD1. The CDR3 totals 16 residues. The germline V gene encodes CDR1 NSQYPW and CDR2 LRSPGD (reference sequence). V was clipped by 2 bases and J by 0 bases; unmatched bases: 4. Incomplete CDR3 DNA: TGCACCTGCAGTGCAACCGGGACAGGGTCAAACACAGAAGTCTTC. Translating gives CTCSATGTGSNTEVF. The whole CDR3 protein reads CTCSATGTGSNTEVFF.

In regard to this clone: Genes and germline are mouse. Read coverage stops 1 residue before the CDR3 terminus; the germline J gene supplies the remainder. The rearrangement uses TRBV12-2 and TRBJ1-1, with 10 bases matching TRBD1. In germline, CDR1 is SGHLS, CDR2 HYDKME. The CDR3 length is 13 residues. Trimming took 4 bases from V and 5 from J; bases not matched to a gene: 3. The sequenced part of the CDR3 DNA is TGTGCCAGCTCCCGGACAGGGGGAACAGAAGTCTTC. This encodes CASSRTGGTEVF. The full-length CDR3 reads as CASSRTGGTEVFF.

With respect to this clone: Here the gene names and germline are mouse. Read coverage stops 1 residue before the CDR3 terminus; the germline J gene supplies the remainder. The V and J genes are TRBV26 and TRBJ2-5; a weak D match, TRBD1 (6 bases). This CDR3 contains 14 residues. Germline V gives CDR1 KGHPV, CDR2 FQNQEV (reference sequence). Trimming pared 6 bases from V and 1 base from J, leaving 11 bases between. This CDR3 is CASSPGQYQDTQYF. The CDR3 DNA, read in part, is TGTGCCAGCAGCCCTGGACAGTACCAAGACACCCAGTAC.

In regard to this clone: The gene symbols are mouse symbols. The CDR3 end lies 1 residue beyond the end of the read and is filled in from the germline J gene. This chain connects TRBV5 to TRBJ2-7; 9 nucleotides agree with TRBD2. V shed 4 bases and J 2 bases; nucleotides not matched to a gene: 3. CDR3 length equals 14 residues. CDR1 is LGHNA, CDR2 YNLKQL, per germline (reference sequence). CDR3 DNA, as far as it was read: TGTGCCAGCAGCCCCGGGACTGGGCCCTATGAACAGTAC. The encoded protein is CASSPGTGPYEQY. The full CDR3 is CASSPGTGPYEQYF.

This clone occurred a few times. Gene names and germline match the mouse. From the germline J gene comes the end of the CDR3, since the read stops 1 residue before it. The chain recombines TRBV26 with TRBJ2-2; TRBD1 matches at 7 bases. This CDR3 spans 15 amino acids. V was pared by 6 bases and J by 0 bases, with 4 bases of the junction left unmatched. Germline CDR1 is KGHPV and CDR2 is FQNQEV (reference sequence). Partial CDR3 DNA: TGTGCCAGCAGCCCCGGGACAGCAAACACCGGGCAGCTCTAC. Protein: CASSPGTANTGQLY. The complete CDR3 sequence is CASSPGTANTGQLYF.

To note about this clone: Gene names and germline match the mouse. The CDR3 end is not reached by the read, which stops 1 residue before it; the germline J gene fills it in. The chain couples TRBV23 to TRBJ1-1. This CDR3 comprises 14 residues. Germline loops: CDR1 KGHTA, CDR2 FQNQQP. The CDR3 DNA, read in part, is TGCTCCAGCAGTCCCACAACTGCAAACACAGAAGTCTTC. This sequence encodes CSSSPTTANTEVF. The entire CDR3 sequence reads CSSSPTTANTEVFF.

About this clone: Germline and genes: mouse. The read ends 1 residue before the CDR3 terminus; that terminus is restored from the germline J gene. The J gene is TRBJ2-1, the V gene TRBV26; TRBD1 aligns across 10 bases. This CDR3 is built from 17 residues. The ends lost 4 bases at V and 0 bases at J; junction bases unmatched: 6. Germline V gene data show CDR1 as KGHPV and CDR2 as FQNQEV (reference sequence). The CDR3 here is CASSRGQGRDNYAEQFF. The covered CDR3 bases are TGTGCCAGCAGTCGGGGACAGGGGAGGGATAACTATGCTGAGCAGTTC.

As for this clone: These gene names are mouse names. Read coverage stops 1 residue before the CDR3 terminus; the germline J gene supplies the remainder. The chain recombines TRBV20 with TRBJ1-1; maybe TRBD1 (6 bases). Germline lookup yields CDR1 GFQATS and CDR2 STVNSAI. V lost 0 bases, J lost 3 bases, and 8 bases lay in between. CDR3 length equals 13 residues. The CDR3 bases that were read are TGTGGTGCTAGGGAGGGGGCGGACACAGAAGTCTTC. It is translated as CGAREGADTEVF. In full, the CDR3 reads CGAREGADTEVFF.

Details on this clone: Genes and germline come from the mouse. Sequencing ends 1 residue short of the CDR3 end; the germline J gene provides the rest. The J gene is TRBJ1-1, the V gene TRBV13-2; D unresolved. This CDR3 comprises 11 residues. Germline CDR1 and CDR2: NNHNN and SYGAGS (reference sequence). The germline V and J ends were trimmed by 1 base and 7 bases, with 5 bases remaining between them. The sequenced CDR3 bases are TGTGCCAGCGGTGATCCCCAAGAAGTCTTC. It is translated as CASGDPQEVF. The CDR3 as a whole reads CASGDPQEVFF.

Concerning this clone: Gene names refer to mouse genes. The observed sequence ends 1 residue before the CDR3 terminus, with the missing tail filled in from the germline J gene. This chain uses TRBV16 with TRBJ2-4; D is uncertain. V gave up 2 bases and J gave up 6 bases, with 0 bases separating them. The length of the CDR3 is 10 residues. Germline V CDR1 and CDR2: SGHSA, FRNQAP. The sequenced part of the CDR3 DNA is TGTGCAAGCAGCTTAAACACCTTGTAC. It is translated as CASSLNTLY. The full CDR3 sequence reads CASSLNTLYF.

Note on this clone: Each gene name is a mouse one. The CDR3 bases that were read are TGTGCCAGCTCCGGACTGGGGGGGGCGCTAGAACAGTAC. Its protein is CASSGLGGALEQY. The CDR3, in full, reads CASSGLGGALEQYF. This chain links TRBV12-1 with TRBJ2-7; 12 bases are shared with TRBD2. The read ends 1 residue before the CDR3 terminus; that terminus is restored from the germline J gene. Germline CDR1 reads SGHSN; CDR2 reads HYEKVE. This CDR3 contains 14 residues. V trimming: 4 bases; J trimming: 7 bases; junction bases outside the gene matches: 7.

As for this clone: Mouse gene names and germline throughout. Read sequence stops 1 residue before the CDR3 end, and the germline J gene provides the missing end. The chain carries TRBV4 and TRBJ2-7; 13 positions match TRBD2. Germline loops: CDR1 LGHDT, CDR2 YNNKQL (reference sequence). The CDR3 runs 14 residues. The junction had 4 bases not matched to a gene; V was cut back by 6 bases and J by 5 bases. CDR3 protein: CASSPDWGGDEQYF. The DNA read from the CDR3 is TGTGCCAGCAGTCCGGACTGGGGGGGCGATGAACAGTAC.

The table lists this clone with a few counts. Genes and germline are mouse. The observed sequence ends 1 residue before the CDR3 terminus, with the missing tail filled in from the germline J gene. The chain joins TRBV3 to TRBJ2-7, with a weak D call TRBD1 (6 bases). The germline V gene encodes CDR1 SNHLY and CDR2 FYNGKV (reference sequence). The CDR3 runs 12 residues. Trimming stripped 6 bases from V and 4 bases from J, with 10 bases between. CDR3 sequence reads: CASSPGQYEQYF. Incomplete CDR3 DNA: TGTGCCAGCAGTCCCGGACAGTATGAACAGTAC. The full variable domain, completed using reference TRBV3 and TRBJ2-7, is GPKVLQIPSHQIIDMGQMVTLNCDPVSNHLYFYWYKQILGQQMEFLVNFYNGKVMEKSKLFKDQFSVERPDGSYFTLKIQPTALEDSAVYFCASSPGQYEQYFGPGTRLTVL.

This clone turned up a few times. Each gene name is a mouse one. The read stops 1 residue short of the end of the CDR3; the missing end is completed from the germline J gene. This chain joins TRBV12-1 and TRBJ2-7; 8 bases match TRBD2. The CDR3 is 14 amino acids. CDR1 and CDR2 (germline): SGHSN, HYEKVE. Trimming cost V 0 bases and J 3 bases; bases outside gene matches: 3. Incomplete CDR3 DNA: TGTGCCAGCTCTCTCGGCTGGGGGGACTATGAACAGTAC. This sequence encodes CASSLGWGDYEQY. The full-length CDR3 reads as CASSLGWGDYEQYF.

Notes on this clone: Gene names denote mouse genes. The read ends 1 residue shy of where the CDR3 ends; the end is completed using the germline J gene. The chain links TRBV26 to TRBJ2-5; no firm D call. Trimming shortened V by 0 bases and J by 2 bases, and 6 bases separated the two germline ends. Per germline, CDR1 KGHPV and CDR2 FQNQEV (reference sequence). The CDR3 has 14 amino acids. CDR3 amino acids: CASSLSRSQDTQYF. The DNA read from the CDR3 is TGTGCCAGCAGTCTGTCGCGCAGCCAAGACACCCAGTAC.

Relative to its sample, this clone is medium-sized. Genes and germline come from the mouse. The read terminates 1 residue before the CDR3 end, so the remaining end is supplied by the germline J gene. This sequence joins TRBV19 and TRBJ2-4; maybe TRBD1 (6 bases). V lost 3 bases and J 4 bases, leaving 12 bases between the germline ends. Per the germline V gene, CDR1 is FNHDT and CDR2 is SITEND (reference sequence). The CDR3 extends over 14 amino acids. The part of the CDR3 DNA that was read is TGTGCCAGCAGTACCACAGGGAGGGAAAACACCTTGTAC. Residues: CASSTTGRENTLY. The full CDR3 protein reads CASSTTGRENTLYF.

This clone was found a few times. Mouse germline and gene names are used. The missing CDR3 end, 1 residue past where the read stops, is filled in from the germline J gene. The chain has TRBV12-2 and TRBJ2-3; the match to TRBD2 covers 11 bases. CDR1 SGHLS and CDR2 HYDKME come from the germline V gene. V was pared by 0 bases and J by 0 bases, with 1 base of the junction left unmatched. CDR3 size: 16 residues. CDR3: CASSLGTGGSAETLYF. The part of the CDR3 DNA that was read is TGTGCCAGCTCTCTCGGGACTGGGGGTAGTGCAGAAACGCTGTAT.

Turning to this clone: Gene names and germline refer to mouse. CDR3: CASSLALNTGQLYF. CDR3 DNA (partial): TGTGCCAGCAGCTTAGCCCTAAACACCGGGCAGCTCTAC. V gene TRBV3 combines with J gene TRBJ2-2; D not certain. The CDR3 goes on 1 residue after the read ends, and that part is filled in from the germline J gene. Trimming pared 0 bases from V and 1 base from J, leaving 3 bases between. Per germline, CDR1 SNHLY and CDR2 FYNGKV (reference sequence). This CDR3 comprises 14 residues.

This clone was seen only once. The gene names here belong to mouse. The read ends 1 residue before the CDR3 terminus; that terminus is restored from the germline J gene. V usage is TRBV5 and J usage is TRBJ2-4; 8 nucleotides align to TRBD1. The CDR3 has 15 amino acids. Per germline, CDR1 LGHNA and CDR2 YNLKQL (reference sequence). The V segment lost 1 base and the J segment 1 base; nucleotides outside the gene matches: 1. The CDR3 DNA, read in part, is TGTGCCAGCAGCCAAGTGGGACAGGGTCAAAACACCTTGTAC. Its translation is CASSQVGQGQNTLY. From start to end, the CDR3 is CASSQVGQGQNTLYF.

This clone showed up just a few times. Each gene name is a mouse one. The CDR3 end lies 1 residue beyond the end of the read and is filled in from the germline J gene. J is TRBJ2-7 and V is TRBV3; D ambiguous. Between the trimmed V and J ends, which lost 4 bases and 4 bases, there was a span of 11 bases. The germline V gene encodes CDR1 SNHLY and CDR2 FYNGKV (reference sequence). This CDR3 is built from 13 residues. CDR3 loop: CASSSPWEYEQYF. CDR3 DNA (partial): TGTGCCAGCAGCTCCCCGTGGGAGTATGAACAGTAC.

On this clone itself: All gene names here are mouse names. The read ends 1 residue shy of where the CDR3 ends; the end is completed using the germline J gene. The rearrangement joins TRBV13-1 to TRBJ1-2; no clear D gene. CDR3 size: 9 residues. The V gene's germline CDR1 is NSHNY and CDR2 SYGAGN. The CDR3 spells CAANSDYTF. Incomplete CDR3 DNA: TGTGCAGCAAACTCCGACTACACC.

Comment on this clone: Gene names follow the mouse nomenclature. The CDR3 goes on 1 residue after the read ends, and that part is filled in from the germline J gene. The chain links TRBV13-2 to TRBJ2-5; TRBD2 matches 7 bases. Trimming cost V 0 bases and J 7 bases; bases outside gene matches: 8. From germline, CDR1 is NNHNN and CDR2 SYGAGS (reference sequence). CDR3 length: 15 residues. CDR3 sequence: CASGDEVGGRNTQYF. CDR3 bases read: TGTGCCAGCGGTGATGAGGTTGGGGGGAGGAACACCCAGTAC.

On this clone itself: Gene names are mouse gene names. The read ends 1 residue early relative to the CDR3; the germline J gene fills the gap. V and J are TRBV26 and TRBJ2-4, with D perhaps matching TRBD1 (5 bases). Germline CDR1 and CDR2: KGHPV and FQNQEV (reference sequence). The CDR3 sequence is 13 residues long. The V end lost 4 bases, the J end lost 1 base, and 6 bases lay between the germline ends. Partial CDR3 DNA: TGTGCCAGCAGTCCGACAGGTCAAAACACCTTGTAC. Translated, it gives CASSPTGQNTLY. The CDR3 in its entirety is CASSPTGQNTLYF.

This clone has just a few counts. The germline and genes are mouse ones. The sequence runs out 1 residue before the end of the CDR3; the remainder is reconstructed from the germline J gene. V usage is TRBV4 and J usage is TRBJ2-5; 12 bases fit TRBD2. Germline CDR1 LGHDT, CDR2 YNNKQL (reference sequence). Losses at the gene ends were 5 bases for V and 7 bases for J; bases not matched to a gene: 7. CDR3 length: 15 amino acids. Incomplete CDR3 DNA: TGTGCCAGCAGCCAGACTGGGGGGGCGCGAAACACCCAGTAC. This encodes CASSQTGGARNTQY. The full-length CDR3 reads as CASSQTGGARNTQYF. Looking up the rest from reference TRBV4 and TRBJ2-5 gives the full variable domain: ETAVFQTPNYHVTQVGNEVSFNCKQTLGHDTMYWYKQDSKKLLKIMFSYNNKQLIVNETVPRRFSPQSSDKAHLNLRIKSVEPEDSAVYLCASSQTGGARNTQYFGPGTRLLVL.

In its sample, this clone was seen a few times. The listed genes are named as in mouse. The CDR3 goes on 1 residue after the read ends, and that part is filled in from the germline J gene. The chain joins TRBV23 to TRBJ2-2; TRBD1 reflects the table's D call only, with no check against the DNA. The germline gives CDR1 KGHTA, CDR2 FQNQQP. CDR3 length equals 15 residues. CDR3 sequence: CSSSQQGANTGQLYF. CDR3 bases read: TGCTCCAGCAGTCAACAGGGGGCAAACACCGGGCAGCTCTAC.

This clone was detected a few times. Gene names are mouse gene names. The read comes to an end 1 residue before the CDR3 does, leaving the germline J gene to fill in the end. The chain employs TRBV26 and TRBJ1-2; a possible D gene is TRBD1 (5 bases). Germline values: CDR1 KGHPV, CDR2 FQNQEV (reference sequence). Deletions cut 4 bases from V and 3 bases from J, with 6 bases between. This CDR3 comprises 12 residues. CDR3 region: CASSQGYSDYTF. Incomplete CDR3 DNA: TGTGCCAGCAGTCAGGGGTACTCCGACTACACC.

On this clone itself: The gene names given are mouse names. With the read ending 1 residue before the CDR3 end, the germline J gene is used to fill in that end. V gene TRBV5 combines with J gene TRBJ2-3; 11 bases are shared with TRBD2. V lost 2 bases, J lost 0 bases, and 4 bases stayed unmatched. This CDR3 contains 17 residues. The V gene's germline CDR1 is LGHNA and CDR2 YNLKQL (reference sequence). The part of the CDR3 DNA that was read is TGTGCCAGCAGCCAAAGCACTGGGGGGGCAAGTGCAGAAACGCTGTAT. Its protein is CASSQSTGGASAETLY. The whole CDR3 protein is CASSQSTGGASAETLYF.

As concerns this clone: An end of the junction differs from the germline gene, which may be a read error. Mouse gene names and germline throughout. The CDR3 DNA, read in part, is TGTGCCAACTCTCTTGGACAGGGGGGAAATACGCTCTAT. Translation gives CANSLGQGGNTLY. The whole CDR3 protein reads CANSLGQGGNTLYF. V is TRBV12-2 and J is TRBJ1-3, with TRBD1 identical over 9 bases. The read is 1 residue too short to cover the CDR3 end, so that end is filled in from the germline J gene. Germline CDR1 and CDR2: SGHLS and HYDKME. The CDR3 is made up of 14 amino acids.

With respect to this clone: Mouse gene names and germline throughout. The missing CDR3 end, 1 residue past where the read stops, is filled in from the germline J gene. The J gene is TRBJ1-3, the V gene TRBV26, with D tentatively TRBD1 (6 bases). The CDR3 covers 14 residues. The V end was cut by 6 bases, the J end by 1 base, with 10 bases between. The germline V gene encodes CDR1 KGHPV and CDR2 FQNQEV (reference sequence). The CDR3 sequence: CASSSRGSGNTLYF. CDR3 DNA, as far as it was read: TGTGCCAGCAGCTCCAGGGGATCTGGAAATACGCTCTAT.

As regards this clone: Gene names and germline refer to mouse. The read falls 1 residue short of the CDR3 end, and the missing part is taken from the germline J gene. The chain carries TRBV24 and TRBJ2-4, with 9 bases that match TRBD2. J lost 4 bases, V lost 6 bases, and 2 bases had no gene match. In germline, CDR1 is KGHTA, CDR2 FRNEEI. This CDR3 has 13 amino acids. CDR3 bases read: TGTGCCAGCAGCCGGACTGGGGAAAACACCTTGTAC. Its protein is CASSRTGENTLY. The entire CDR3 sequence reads CASSRTGENTLYF.

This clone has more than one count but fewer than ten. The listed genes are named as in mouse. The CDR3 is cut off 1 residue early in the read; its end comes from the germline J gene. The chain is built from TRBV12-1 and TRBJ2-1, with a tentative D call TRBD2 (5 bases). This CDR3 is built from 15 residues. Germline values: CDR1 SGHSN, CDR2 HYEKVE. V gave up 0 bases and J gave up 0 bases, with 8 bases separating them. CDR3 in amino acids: CASSLGWDNYAEQFF. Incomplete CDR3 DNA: TGTGCCAGCTCTCTCGGCTGGGATAACTATGCTGAGCAGTTC.